This T cell receptor beta chain appears in the sequencing data of a study of blood T cell repertoires in COVID-19. On the study more broadly: T cells, B-cell-depleted T cells, or PBMCs supplied cDNA or gDNA.

Under the authors' procedure: Estimation of nucleated cell counts relied on the amplification of reference gene primers. Method: immunoSEQ multiplex PCR; TCRdb's copy keeps in-frame clones and lacks some. From that table come the V and J calls and clone size; the DNA was used to work out D and trimming. The sample has 200,000 to 250,000 clones; nearly 90% are singletons. The germline gives CDR1 MNHEY, CDR2 SVGAGI. The CDR3 has 15 residues. V lost 7 bases to trimming and J lost 4 bases, with 19 bases between them. The chain couples TRBV6-5 to TRBJ1-1; D remains ambiguous. The sequence was collected from a young woman who had recovered from COVID-19. Material for sequencing was peripheral blood. This chain's CDR3 is CASTNQFRYSTEAFF. The CDR3 coding sequence is TGTGCCAGCACCAACCAATTCCGGTACAGCACTGAAGCTTTCTTT.